The entry below describes one TCR beta chain. Its antigen remains unidentified. The observed sequence ends 3 residues before the CDR3 terminus, with the missing tail filled in from the germline J gene. Related graft donors supplied nonmyeloablative bone marrow transplants, and mixed chimerism was transient. Germline CDR1 reads SGHDN; CDR2 reads FVKESK. The CDR3 spans 18 residues. Unmatched junction bases numbered 14, after V lost 0 bases and J lost 8 bases. The source of the sample is a study of Tregs in tolerant kidney transplant recipients. The repertoire was sequenced with immunoSEQ multiplex PCR; TCRdb's copy has only in-frame clones and lacks some. The table for this sample gives some 30,000 clones. Notes on the study in general: Biological reproducibility was not directly addressed in this study. Tregs expanded with activated donor B cells seemed most donor-specific.

The chain recombines TRBV14 with TRBJ2-1; 9 bases are shared with TRBD1. This receptor was taken from a human patient who received a combined kidney and bone marrow transplant. Certain T cells may be donor cells from the graft. This specimen consisted of CD4+ T cells from blood (PBMCs), obtained 24 months after the transplant. This CDR3 reads CASSQDKYPTGGEDEQFF. Partial CDR3 DNA: TGTGCCAGCAGCCAAGATAAGTACCCGACAGGGGGTGAAGATGAG.